Detailed here is one TCR beta chain. Its antigen is unidentified. This specimen belongs to a study of shared clonotypes between healthy human individuals. Overall study findings and caveats: Of the naive CD4 clonotypes, around 5.2% were shared across several donors. Among non-shared clonotypes, generation probabilities were lower than among those shared by all four donors.

Only in-frame clones appear in the TCRdb table, and some are missing; sequencing was by immunoSEQ multiplex PCR. The sample records just over 2,000,000 clones, around 95% being singletons. This CDR3 has 16 residues. Germline CDR1 and CDR2: SGHRS and YFSETQ. V lost 4 bases to trimming and J lost 5 bases, with 19 bases between them. The TCR sequence derives from a man between 18 and 35 years old in good health. The sample taken for sequencing was naive CD4+ T cells sorted from blood. Noted subset: CD45RA+ positively selected. The chain recombines TRBV5-1 with TRBJ1-5; tentatively, D is TRBD1 (5 bases). Here the CDR3 reads CASSPTFRGLDQPQHF. CDR3 bases: TGCGCCAGCAGCCCCACCTTTAGGGGTTTGGATCAGCCCCAGCATTTT.